This TCR beta chain was profiled in a study of chemoradiotherapy in HPV16-positive cancers. Repeated repertoire sampling spanned the course of chemoradiotherapy. Measured with immunoSEQ multiplex PCR; TCRdb has only the in-frame clones, and not every one. Among fewer than 9,500 clones listed, approximately 76% were seen once. Findings and caveats of the study: Only a couple of HPV16-positive patients supplied the functional HPV-specificity definition. HPV-responsive T-cell expansion during chemoradiotherapy was linked to improved recurrence-free survival in HPV16-positive patients. Candidate HPV-specific clones and E7-related TCR motifs grew in tumor during treatment.

This CDR3 is built from 16 residues. The V and J ends lost 0 bases and 4 bases respectively, with 13 bases between them. The germline V gene encodes CDR1 SGDLS and CDR2 YYNGEE. Worth noting for this clone: The antigen is undetermined.

The clonotype comes from a human donor with HPV-associated anogenital cancer. The V call is TRBV9, the J call TRBJ2-2; D perhaps matches TRBD1 (6 bases). Sampling was done from a patient who underwent chemoradiotherapy. The CDR3, as DNA: TGTGCCAGCAGCGTAGAGGCAGGGGCGATCACCGGGGAGCTGTTTTTT. Protein: CASSVEAGAITGELFF.